This entry concerns a single T cell receptor beta chain. Its antigen is still unknown. These data are taken from a study of shared clonotypes between healthy human individuals. Findings and limits, study-wide: Genetic and exposure-history diversity was limited by the few donors. A reduction in generation probabilities was seen for non-shared clonotypes relative to those shared by all four donors. A handful of donors shared 4.5% to 6.5% of their naive CD4 clonotypes.

Naive CD8 cells, CD45RO-negative and positively selected for CCR7, excluded terminally differentiated effector memory CD45RA+ cells. It was across several immunoSEQ plates that each subset's genomic DNA was evenly split. Only in-frame clones appear in the TCRdb table, and some are missing; sequencing was by immunoSEQ multiplex PCR. The sample holds nearly 600,000 clones, nearly 97% seen once. The source of this sequence is a woman aged 25 to 39 in good health. Sequences were obtained from naive CD8+ T cells sorted from blood.

The CDR3, as DNA: TGTGCCAGTAGCCGCACCGGGGTCTCCGGGGAGGGCTACACCTTC. Amino acids: CASSRTGVSGEGYTF. This sequence joins TRBV19 and TRBJ1-2; D is uncertain. This CDR3 has 15 amino acids. Between the trimmed V and J ends, which lost 6 bases and 8 bases, there was a span of 22 bases. Germline CDR1 and CDR2: LNHDA and SQIVND (reference sequence).